This entry concerns a single T cell receptor (beta chain). This specimen includes other DNA sequences encoding the same CDR3. Sample time point: pretreatment peripheral blood. There were between 1 and 8 samples from each patient, taken pretreatment and on-treatment. Assay used: immunoSEQ multiplex PCR; TCRdb lists only in-frame clones, some missing. The data show around 130,000 clones, 84% seen once. The data derive from a study of PD-L1 blockade in urothelial cancer. Study-wide context: Patients commenced atezolizumab in 2014, and it was given at 1,200 mg intravenously every 3 weeks. Bladder-origin urothelial cancer in males covered twenty-five of 29 patients. The researchers analyzed blood 3 weeks (second dose) and 6 weeks after treatment start.

The germline V gene encodes CDR1 SGHNT and CDR2 YENEEA. The V gene end was trimmed by 8 bases and the J gene end by 1 base; junction bases not matched to a gene: 9. The length of the CDR3 is 16 residues. This TCR was sampled from a man in his fifties or sixties with urothelial cancer. This specimen was PBMCs, taken around atezolizumab (anti-PD-L1) treatment. The chain carries TRBV11-3 and TRBJ2-3; TRBD2 matches at 10 bases. DNA of the CDR3: TGTGCCAGCTCGCTTACTAGCGGGAAGGGCACAGATACGCAGTATTTT. Its translation: CASSLTSGKGTDTQYF.